This TCR beta chain is drawn from a study of OX40 agonist ivuxolimab in advanced cancers. Study-level information: Each patient was given ivuxolimab into a vein every 2 weeks, at 0.01 to 10 mg/kg.

The CDR3 loop spans 13 amino acids. Looked up from germline, CDR1 is LNHDA and CDR2 is SQIVND (reference sequence). V was cut by 7 bases and J by 1 base, with 11 bases left in between. The repertoire was sequenced with immunoSEQ multiplex PCR; TCRdb's copy has only in-frame clones and lacks some. The top ten clones hold about 54% of a sample with tens of thousands of clones, 88% of them seen once. The sequencing used CD4+ or CD8+ T cells sorted from blood, collected in a trial of the OX40 agonist ivuxolimab. The TCR comes from an adult with an advanced solid tumor such as melanoma, head and neck, liver or kidney cancer. V usage is TRBV19 and J usage is TRBJ2-7; TRBD1 is a possible D gene (6 bases). In DNA form, the CDR3 reads TGTGCCAGTAATCCGACAGGATCCTACGAGCAGTACTTC. Protein sequence: CASNPTGSYEQYF.